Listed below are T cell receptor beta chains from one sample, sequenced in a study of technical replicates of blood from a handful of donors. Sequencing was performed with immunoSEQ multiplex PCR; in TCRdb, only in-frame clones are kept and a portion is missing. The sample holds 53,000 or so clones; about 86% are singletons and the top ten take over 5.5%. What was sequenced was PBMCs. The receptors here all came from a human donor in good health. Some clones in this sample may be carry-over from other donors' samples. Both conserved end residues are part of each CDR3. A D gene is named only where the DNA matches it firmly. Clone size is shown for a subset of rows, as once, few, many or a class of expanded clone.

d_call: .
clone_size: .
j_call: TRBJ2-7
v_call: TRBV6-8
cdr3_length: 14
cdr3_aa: CASTEYPVFYEQYF
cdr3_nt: TGTGCCAGCACCGAATACCCAGTTTTCTACGAGCAGTACTTC

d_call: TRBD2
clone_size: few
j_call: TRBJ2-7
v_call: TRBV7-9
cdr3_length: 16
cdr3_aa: CASSPRGTSGIVEQYF
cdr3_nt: TGTGCCAGCAGCCCTAGAGGGACTAGCGGGATAGTAGAGCAGTACTTC

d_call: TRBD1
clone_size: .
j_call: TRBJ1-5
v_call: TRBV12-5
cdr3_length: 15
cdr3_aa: CASGLRDRGGQPQHF
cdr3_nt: TGTGCTAGTGGCCTACGGGACAGGGGCGGGCAGCCCCAGCATTTT

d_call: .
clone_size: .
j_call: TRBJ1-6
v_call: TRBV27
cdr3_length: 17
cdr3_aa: CASSFFGGSSYNSPLHF
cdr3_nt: TGTGCCAGCAGTTTCTTTGGAGGGAGCTCCTATAATTCACCCCTCCACTTT

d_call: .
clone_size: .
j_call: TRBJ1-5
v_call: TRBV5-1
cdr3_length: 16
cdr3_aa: CASSHMRFTGSFGFLF
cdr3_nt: TGCGCCAGCAGCCATATGAGGTTCACCGGGAGTTTTGGTTTCCTTTTT

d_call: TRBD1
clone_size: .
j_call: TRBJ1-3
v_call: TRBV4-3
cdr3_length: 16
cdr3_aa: CASSPRRQGARNTIYF
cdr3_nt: TGCGCCAGCAGTCCAAGGCGACAGGGCGCGAGGAACACCATATATTTT

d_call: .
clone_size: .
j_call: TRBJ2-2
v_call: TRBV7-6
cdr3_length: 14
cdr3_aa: CASSLAPGTGELFF
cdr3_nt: TGTGCCAGCAGCTTAGCCCCAGGGACCGGGGAGCTGTTTTTT

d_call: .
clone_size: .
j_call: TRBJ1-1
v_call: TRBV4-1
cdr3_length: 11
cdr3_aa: CASSQDGEAFF
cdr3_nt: TGCGCCAGCAGCCAAGACGGGGAAGCTTTCTTT

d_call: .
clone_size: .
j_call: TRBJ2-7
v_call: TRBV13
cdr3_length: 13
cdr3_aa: CASSLDSSYEQYF
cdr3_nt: TGTGCCAGCAGCCTTGACAGTTCCTACGAGCAGTACTTC

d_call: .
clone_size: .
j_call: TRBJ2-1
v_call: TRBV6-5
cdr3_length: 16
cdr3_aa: CASSYSGLSSYNEQFF
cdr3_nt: TGTGCCAGCAGTTACTCGGGACTTAGCTCCTACAATGAGCAGTTCTTC

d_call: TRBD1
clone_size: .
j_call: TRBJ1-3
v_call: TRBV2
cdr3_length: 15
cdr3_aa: CASSGQGLSGNTIYF
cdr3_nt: TGTGCCAGCAGTGGACAGGGCCTTTCTGGAAACACCATATATTTT

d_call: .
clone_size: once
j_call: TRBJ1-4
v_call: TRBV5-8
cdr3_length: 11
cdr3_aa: CASSPRQKLFF
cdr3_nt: TGTGCCAGCAGCCCCAGGCAAAAACTGTTTTTT

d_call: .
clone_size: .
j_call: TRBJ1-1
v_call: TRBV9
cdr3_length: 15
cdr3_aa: CASRRGGLANTEAFF
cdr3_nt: TGTGCCAGCAGACGCGGGGGACTTGCGAACACTGAAGCTTTCTTT

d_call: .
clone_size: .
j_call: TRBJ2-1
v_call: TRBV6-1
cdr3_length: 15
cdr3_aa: CASRGRGRDYNEQFF
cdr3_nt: TGTGCCAGCAGGGGGCGGGGCAGAGACTACAATGAGCAGTTCTTC

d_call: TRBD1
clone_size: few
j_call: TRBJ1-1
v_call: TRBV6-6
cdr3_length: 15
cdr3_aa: CASSYSRGTAQSAFF
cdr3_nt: TGTGCCAGCAGTTACTCCAGAGGGACAGCCCAGAGTGCTTTCTTT

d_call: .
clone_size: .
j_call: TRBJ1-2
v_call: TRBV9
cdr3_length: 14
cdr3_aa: CASSAEWTDYGYTF
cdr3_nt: TGTGCCAGCAGCGCCGAATGGACAGACTATGGCTACACCTTC

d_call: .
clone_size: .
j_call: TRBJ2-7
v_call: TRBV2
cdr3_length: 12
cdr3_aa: CASNIRGGEQYF
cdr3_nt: TGTGCCAGCAATATACGAGGGGGCGAGCAGTACTTC

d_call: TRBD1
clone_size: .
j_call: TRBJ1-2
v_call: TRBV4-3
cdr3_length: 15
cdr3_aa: CASSQGGQGVGGYTF
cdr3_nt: TGCGCCAGCAGCCAAGGCGGACAGGGGGTGGGTGGCTACACCTTC

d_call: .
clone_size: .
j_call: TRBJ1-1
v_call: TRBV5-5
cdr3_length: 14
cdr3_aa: CASSLYDRNTEAFF
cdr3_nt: TGTGCCAGCAGCTTGTATGACAGAAACACTGAAGCTTTCTTT

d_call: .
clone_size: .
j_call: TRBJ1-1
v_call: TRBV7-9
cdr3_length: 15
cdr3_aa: CASSAGILGYTEAFF
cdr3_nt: TGTGCCAGCAGCGCAGGGATTCTAGGGTACACTGAAGCTTTCTTT

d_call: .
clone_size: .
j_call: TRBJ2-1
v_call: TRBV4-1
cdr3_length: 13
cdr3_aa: CASSQASGLMGFF
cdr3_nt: TGCGCCAGCAGCCAAGCTTCGGGGTTAATGGGGTTCTTC

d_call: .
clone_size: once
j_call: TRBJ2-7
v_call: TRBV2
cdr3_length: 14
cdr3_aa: CASSRDKAGYEQYF
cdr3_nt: TGTGCCAGCAGTAGGGACAAGGCGGGTTACGAGCAGTACTTC

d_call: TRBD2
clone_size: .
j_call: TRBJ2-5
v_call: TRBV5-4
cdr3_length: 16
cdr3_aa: CASSSGGGGTQETQYF
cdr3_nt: TGTGCCAGCAGCTCCGGGGGCGGGGGGACTCAAGAGACCCAGTACTTC

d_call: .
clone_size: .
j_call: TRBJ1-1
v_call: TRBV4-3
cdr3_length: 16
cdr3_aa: CASSQELKARGTEAFF
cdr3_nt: TGCGCCAGCAGCCAAGAGTTGAAGGCACGAGGTACTGAAGCTTTCTTT

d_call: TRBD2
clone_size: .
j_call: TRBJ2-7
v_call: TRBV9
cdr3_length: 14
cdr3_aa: CASSGSGRPYEQYF
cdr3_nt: TGTGCCAGCAGTGGAAGCGGGAGACCATACGAGCAGTACTTC

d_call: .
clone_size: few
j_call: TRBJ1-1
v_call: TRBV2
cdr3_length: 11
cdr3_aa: CAQQTGTEAFF
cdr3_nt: TGTGCCCAGCAAACGGGGACTGAAGCTTTCTTT

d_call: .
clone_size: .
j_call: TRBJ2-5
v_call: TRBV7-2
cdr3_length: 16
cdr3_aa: CASSSGGGGPRETQYF
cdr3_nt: TGTGCCAGCAGCTCAGGGGGCGGGGGACCAAGGGAGACCCAGTACTTC

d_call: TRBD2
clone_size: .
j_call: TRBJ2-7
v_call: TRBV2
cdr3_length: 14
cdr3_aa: CASSGTSGRSEQYF
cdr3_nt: TGTGCCAGCAGTGGGACTAGCGGGAGGAGCGAGCAGTACTTC

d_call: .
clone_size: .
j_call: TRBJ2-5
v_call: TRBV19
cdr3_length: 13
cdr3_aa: CASSSGLGQTQYF
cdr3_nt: TGTGCCAGTAGTTCGGGACTGGGGCAGACCCAGTACTTC

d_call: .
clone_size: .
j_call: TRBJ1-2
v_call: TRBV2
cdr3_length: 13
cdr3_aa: CASSERRRDGYTF
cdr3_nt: TGTGCCAGCAGTGAAAGACGGAGGGATGGCTACACCTTC

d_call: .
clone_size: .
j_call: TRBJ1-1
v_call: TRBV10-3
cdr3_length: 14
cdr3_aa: CAISDPSRNTEAFF
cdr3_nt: TGTGCCATCAGTGATCCGTCTAGAAACACTGAAGCTTTCTTT

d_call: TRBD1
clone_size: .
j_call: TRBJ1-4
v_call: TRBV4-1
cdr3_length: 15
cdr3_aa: CASSQQGANNEKLFF
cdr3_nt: TGCGCCAGCAGCCAACAGGGGGCCAATAATGAAAAACTGTTTTTT

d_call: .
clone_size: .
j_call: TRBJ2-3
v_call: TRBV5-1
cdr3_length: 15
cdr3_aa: CASRVPGTITDTQYF
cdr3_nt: TGCGCCAGCCGAGTCCCGGGGACAATCACAGATACGCAGTATTTT

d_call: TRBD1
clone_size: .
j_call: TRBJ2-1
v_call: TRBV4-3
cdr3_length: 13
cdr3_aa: CASRPAGGHEQFF
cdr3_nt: TGCGCCAGCAGACCAGCAGGGGGTCATGAGCAGTTCTTC

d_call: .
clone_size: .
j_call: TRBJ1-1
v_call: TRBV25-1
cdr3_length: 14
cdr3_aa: CASSEIRSVQPAFF
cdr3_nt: TGTGCCAGCAGTGAAATCCGGAGTGTCCAGCCGGCTTTCTTT

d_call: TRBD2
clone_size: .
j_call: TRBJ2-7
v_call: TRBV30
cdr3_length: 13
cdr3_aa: CAWRGRGLYEQYF
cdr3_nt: TGTGCCTGGCGTGGGAGGGGCTTGTACGAGCAGTACTTC

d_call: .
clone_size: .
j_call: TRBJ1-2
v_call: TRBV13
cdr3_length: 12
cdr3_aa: CASSLVGRGYTF
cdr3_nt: TGTGCCAGCAGCTTAGTGGGGCGAGGCTACACCTTC

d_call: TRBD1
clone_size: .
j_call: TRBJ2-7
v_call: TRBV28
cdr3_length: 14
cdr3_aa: CASITTGESYEQYF
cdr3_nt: TGTGCCAGCATTACGACAGGGGAGTCCTACGAGCAGTACTTC

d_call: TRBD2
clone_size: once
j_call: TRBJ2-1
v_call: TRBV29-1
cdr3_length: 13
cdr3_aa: CSLWGRADNEQFF
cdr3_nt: TGCAGCCTGTGGGGGAGGGCCGACAATGAGCAGTTCTTC

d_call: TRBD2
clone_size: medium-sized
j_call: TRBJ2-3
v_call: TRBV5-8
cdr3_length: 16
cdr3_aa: CASSLDGGRGTDTQYF
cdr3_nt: TGTGCCAGCAGCTTGGACGGCGGGAGGGGCACAGATACGCAGTATTTT

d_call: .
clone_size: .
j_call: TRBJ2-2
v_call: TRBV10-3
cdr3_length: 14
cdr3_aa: CAISGYADTGELFF
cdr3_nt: TGTGCCATCAGCGGGTATGCCGACACCGGGGAGCTGTTTTTT

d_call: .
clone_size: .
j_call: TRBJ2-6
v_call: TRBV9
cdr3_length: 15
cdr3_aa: CASSGGPSGANVLTF
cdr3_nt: TGTGCCAGCAGCGGCGGGCCTTCCGGGGCCAACGTCCTGACTTTC

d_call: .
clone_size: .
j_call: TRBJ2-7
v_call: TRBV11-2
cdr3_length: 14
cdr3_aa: CASSSPTSLYEQYF
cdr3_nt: TGTGCCAGCAGCTCACCTACTAGCCTCTACGAGCAGTACTTC

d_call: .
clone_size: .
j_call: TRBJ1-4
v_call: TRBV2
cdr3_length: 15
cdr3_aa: CASSEGAGYNEKLFF
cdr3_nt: TGTGCCAGCAGTGAAGGCGCGGGGTATAATGAAAAACTGTTTTTT

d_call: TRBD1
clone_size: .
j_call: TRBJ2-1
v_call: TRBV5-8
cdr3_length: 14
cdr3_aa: CASNRDRPYNEQFF
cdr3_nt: TGTGCCAGCAACCGGGACAGGCCCTACAATGAGCAGTTCTTC